This TCR beta chain was profiled in a study of T cell changes during pregnancy in multiple sclerosis. This table comes from immunoSEQ multiplex PCR, and its TCRdb copy is limited to in-frame clones, with some not included. The sample comprises roughly 100,000 clones, 75% to 95% of which are singletons, and roughly 0.79% rests with the top ten. V gave up 0 bases and J gave up 4 bases, with 6 bases separating them. The CDR3 is 14 amino acids. Germline V gene sequence: CDR1 LGHNA, CDR2 YSLEER. The sequence derives from a female donor in good health, enrolled as a control in a pregnancy study. The rearrangement joins TRBV4-3 to TRBJ2-2; D is unresolved. The sequencing here drew on peripheral blood, taken in the second trimester of pregnancy. CDR3 amino acids: CASSQEGATGELFF. In DNA form, the CDR3 reads TGCGCCAGCAGCCAAGAGGGCGCCACCGGGGAGCTGTTTTTT.